Each of the 17 T cell receptor beta chains below was sequenced from the same sample in a study of blood T cell repertoires in COVID-19. Libraries were prepared by immunoSEQ multiplex PCR; TCRdb keeps only in-frame clonotypes and omits some of them. The sample lists more than 250,000 clones; around 88% were seen once. What was sequenced was peripheral blood. These receptors originate from a woman in her 30s with COVID-19, enrolled during active disease.

This chain links TRBV28 with TRBJ1-5; D uncertain. Looked up from germline, CDR1 is MDHEN and CDR2 is SYDVKM. V lost 5 bases, J lost 5 bases, and 10 bases lay in between. CDR3 size: 13 residues. The CDR3 coding sequence is TGTGCCAGCAGTCCAGCGAGACATCAGCCCCAGCATTTT. Protein: CASSPARHQPQHF.

The chain employs TRBV4-3 and TRBJ2-3; 11 nucleotides line up with TRBD2. The V segment lost 2 bases and the J segment 2 bases; nucleotides outside the gene matches: 9. This CDR3 spans 18 amino acids. The germline V gene encodes CDR1 LGHNA and CDR2 YSLEER. CDR3 residues: CASSQIVASGGYTDTQYF. CDR3 DNA: TGCGCCAGCAGCCAAATTGTCGCTAGCGGGGGGTACACAGATACGCAGTATTTT.

This chain links TRBV10-3 with TRBJ1-2, with 8 positions matching TRBD1. CDR3 length: 13 residues. With 7 bases clipped from V and 4 bases from J, the junction kept 5 bases outside the gene matches. Germline CDR1 ENHRY, CDR2 SYGVKD. In DNA, the CDR3 is TGTGCCATCAAAGGGACAGGAGTCTATGGCTACACCTTC. Translated: CAIKGTGVYGYTF.

This clone was recorded a few times. The gene calls are TRBV4-1 and TRBJ2-7; possible D gene TRBD2, 5 bases. There are 13 residues in the CDR3. The germline V gene has CDR1 MGHRA and CDR2 YSYEKL. V shed 0 bases and J shed 3 bases, with 6 bases lying between them. The CDR3 DNA reads as TGCGCCAGCAGCCAAGATACTAGCTACGAGCAGTACTTC. Amino acid sequence: CASSQDTSYEQYF.

This clone was counted a few times. This chain joins TRBV4-3 and TRBJ1-2; TRBD1 aligns across 7 bases. The V gene's germline CDR1 is LGHNA and CDR2 YSLEER. The CDR3 spans 16 residues. Trimming removed 1 base from V and 11 bases from J; junction bases left unmatched: 16. For the CDR3, the DNA is TGCGCCAGCAGCCAAGCCTATACAGGGGCCACCTTGCCTTACACCTTC. Its translation is CASSQAYTGATLPYTF.

The V call is TRBV27, the J call TRBJ2-4; a weak D match, TRBD2 (6 bases). The CDR3 consists of 14 residues. V shed 5 bases and J shed 0 bases, with 8 bases lying between them. Germline loops: CDR1 MNHEY, CDR2 SMNVEV (reference sequence). The CDR3 protein is CASSPGGAKNIQYF. The CDR3 nucleotides are TGTGCCAGCAGTCCCGGGGGAGCCAAAAACATTCAGTACTTC.

This rearrangement joins TRBV28 to TRBJ2-7; D is undetermined. Trimming removed 5 bases from V and 3 bases from J, with 8 bases in between. Germline lookup yields CDR1 MDHEN and CDR2 SYDVKM. The CDR3 contains 12 residues. In DNA form, the CDR3 reads TGTGCCAGCAGTCTACAGTGCTACGAGCAGTACGTC. This encodes CASSLQCYEQYV.

CDR3 coding DNA: TGTGCCAGCAGCTCGGGACAGGGGCTCCTCCGCTCCTACAATGAGCAGTTCTTC. Residues: CASSSGQGLLRSYNEQFF. The genes are TRBV7-6 and TRBJ2-1, with 10 positions matching TRBD1. The CDR3 loop spans 18 amino acids. V lost 4 bases, J lost 0 bases, and 9 bases stayed unmatched. The germline gives CDR1 SGHVS, CDR2 FNYEAQ.

The chain carries TRBV5-1 and TRBJ2-7; a possible D gene is TRBD1 (7 bases). V was cut by 4 bases and J by 1 base, with 18 bases left in between. Germline-derived CDR1 and CDR2 are SGHRS and YFSETQ. The CDR3 runs 16 residues. The CDR3 DNA follows: TGCGCCAGCAGCCCAGGGGGAGGACGGCAGTCCTACGAGCAGTACGTC. Encoded protein: CASSPGGGRQSYEQYV.

The rearrangement links TRBV7-9 to TRBJ1-2; D is possibly TRBD1 (5 bases). V was trimmed by 4 bases and J by 3 bases, leaving 18 bases between them. The germline V gene has CDR1 SEHNR and CDR2 FQNEAQ (reference sequence). CDR3 length: 16 residues. CDR3 protein: CASSSLSPSGYYGYTF. The DNA of the CDR3 is TGTGCCAGCAGCTCCCTATCCCCCTCAGGGTACTATGGCTACACCTTC.

The J gene is TRBJ2-3, the V gene TRBV2; 7 bases are shared with TRBD2. With 2 bases clipped from V and 5 bases from J, the junction kept 7 bases outside the gene matches. The germline gives CDR1 SNHLY, CDR2 FYNNEI. The CDR3 sequence is 15 residues long. CDR3 in DNA: TGTGCCAGCAGTGAAAGGACTAGGGCGATAGATACGCAGTATTTT. This sequence encodes CASSERTRAIDTQYF.

V usage is TRBV5-6 and J usage is TRBJ2-7, with 9 positions matching TRBD1. With 5 bases clipped from V and 6 bases from J, the junction kept 12 bases outside the gene matches. Germline V gives CDR1 SGHDT, CDR2 YYEEEE. CDR3 length equals 15 residues. CDR3 amino acids: CASRPMGQGLFEQYF. DNA for the CDR3: TGTGCCAGCAGACCCATGGGACAGGGCTTATTCGAGCAGTACTTC.

J is TRBJ2-5 and V is TRBV5-1, with a weak D call TRBD2 (7 bases). CDR3 length: 15 amino acids. Germline-derived CDR1 and CDR2 are SGHRS and YFSETQ. Trimming removed 6 bases from V and 1 base from J, with 16 bases in between. CDR3 protein: CASTTLRGAQETQYF. For the CDR3, the DNA is TGCGCCAGCACCACCCTTCGGGGGGCCCAAGAGACCCAGTACTTC.

This rearrangement joins TRBV5-4 to TRBJ2-3, with D unclear. CDR1 SGHNT and CDR2 YYREEE come from the germline V gene (reference sequence). V lost 1 base and J 2 bases, leaving 11 bases between the germline ends. This CDR3 has 15 amino acids. CDR3 loop: CASSLWSSSTDTQYF. The CDR3 coding sequence is TGTGCCAGCAGCTTGTGGTCTAGTTCCACAGATACGCAGTATTTT.

V gene TRBV6-5 combines with J gene TRBJ1-1; TRBD1 aligns across 10 bases. V lost 2 bases and J lost 11; bases outside the gene matches: 8. The CDR3 spans 14 residues. CDR1 and CDR2 from the germline V gene are MNHEY and SVGAGI. Here the CDR3 DNA reads TGTGCCAGCAGTTACGGGGGGGACAGGGGTGGCGCTTTCTTT. Its translation is CASSYGGDRGGAFF.

This clone was observed once. This chain connects TRBV3-1 (or the pseudogene TRBV3-2) to TRBJ1-1; tentatively, D is TRBD1 (5 bases). This CDR3 region has 14 residues. The V gene's germline CDR1 is LGHDT and CDR2 YNNKEL (reference sequence). Trimming removed 4 bases from V and 5 bases from J, with 14 bases in between. The CDR3 loop reads CASSPPNGGTEAFF. For the CDR3, the DNA is TGTGCCAGCAGCCCCCCTAATGGGGGGACTGAAGCTTTCTTT.

This chain connects TRBV28 to TRBJ1-5; tentative D call: TRBD1 (6 bases). The CDR3 runs 17 residues. Per germline, CDR1 MDHEN and CDR2 SYDVKM. Trimming cost V 2 bases and J 5 bases, with 19 bases left between them. The CDR3 coding sequence is TGTGCCAGCAGTTTAGGGGGCCCTCCTCTCCGGGATCAGCCCCAGCATTTT. Encoded protein: CASSLGGPPLRDQPQHF.